This entry describes one TCR beta chain. The target antigen is unknown. The record originates from a study of T cell responses to AZD1222 COVID-19 vaccine. Produced via immunoSEQ multiplex PCR; TCRdb's table is partial and in-frame only. The sample yields roughly 70,000 clones, around 85% seen once. CDR1 and CDR2 (germline): LGHNA, YNFKEQ. The CDR3 has 14 amino acids. Deletions cut 3 bases from V and 4 bases from J, with 13 bases between. Overall study results and limits: Baseline seropositivity occurred in only a handful of AZD1222 recipients. Mostly white British, mostly female donors; authors suggested clonal diversity may be underestimated.

The sequence was obtained from an adult in good health. The source was peripheral blood, collected on day 0 of AZD1222 vaccination. This sequence joins TRBV4-2 and TRBJ2-7, with a possible D match to TRBD1 (5 bases). CDR3 residues: CASSHFPQGYEQYF. The DNA for the CDR3 is TGTGCCAGCAGCCATTTTCCTCAGGGTTACGAGCAGTACTTC.